A single sample gave rise to the 30 T cell receptor beta chains below, sequenced in a study of shared clonotypes between healthy human individuals. TCRdb's copy holds only in-frame clones and misses some; the assay was immunoSEQ multiplex PCR. In the table there are 650,000 to 700,000 clones, 80% to 95% of which are singletons. Sequencing was done on a sample of memory CD8+ T cells from PBMCs. The subset was: CD45RO+ cells pooled with CCR7-negative TemRA cells. All receptors derive from a man between 18 and 35 years old in good health. Some clones in this sample may be carry-over from other donors' samples.

This clone was seen once. V usage is TRBV9 and J usage is TRBJ2-2, with D possibly TRBD2 on 5 matching bases. V dropped 4 bases and J dropped 6 bases, with 10 bases sitting between them. The length of the CDR3 is 13 residues. Per the germline V gene, CDR1 is SGDLS and CDR2 is YYNGEE. The CDR3 loop reads CASSPPGAGELFF. The CDR3 nucleotides read TGTGCCAGCAGCCCCCCCGGGGCCGGGGAGCTGTTTTTT. The variable domain in full, with the rest retrieved from reference TRBV9 and TRBJ2-2, is DSGVTQTPKHLITATGQRVTLRCSPRSGDLSVYWYQQSLDQGLQFLIQYYNGEERAKGNILERFSAQQFPDLHSELNLSSLELGDSALYFCASSPPGAGELFFGEGSRLTVL.

The V call is TRBV7-2, the J call TRBJ1-4; 10 positions match TRBD1. Germline V gene data show CDR1 as SGHTA and CDR2 as FQGNSA. V dropped 4 bases and J dropped 7; count of bases not matched to a gene: 9. The CDR3 is 16 amino acids. CDR3 sequence: CASSSRDRGLGEKLFF. The DNA for the CDR3 is TGTGCCAGCAGCTCCCGGGACAGGGGACTTGGTGAAAAACTGTTTTTT.

The chain has TRBV19 and TRBJ1-5; a possible D gene is TRBD1 (6 bases). Germline V gene lookup returns CDR1 LNHDA and CDR2 SQIVND (reference sequence). Trimming shortened V by 0 bases and J by 2 bases, and 11 bases separated the two germline ends. The length of the CDR3 is 16 residues. In nucleotides, the CDR3 is TGTGCCAGTAGTATAGATCCGGACAGCCGCAATCAGCCCCAGCATTTT. It yields the protein CASSIDPDSRNQPQHF.

This chain connects TRBV28 to TRBJ1-5; D ambiguous. V was clipped by 8 bases and J by 0 bases, with 17 bases between them. CDR1 MDHEN and CDR2 SYDVKM come from the germline V gene. This CDR3 is 16 amino acids long. For the CDR3, the DNA is TGTGCCAGCCGAAGTCAGAGGACCTATAGCAATCAGCCCCAGCATTTT. It is translated as CASRSQRTYSNQPQHF.

This chain uses TRBV6-1 with TRBJ2-5, with D maybe TRBD2 (6 bases). The CDR3 runs to 15 residues. V dropped 7 bases and J dropped 1 base, with 16 bases sitting between them. Germline V lookup: CDR1 MNHNS, CDR2 SASEGT. The DNA for the CDR3 is TGTGCCAGCATGGAGGGGACCACACCCCAAGAGACCCAGTACTTC. This encodes CASMEGTTPQETQYF.

J is TRBJ2-3 and V is TRBV7-9, with 8 nucleotides matching TRBD1. The CDR3 spans 17 residues. V was clipped by 3 bases and J by 4 bases; unmatched bases: 12. The germline CDR1 and CDR2 sequences are SEHNR and FQNEAQ (reference sequence). As DNA, the CDR3 is TGTGCCAGCAGCTTCCCGGAATCGCAGGGGGCGGCAGATACGCAGTATTTT. Its protein is CASSFPESQGAADTQYF.

The V call is TRBV7-9, the J call TRBJ2-7, with 8 bases fitting TRBD2. This CDR3 has 16 amino acids. Germline trimming cut 2 bases from V and 0 bases from J; bases unmatched to any gene: 6. Germline V gene sequence: CDR1 SEHNR, CDR2 FQNEAQ (reference sequence). The CDR3 nucleotides read TGTGCCAGCAGCTTATTCACGGGAGGGAGCTCCTACGAGCAGTACTTC. The encoded protein is CASSLFTGGSSYEQYF.

J is TRBJ2-2 and V is TRBV5-6; D is perhaps TRBD1 (6 bases). Trimming shortened V by 1 base and J by 2 bases, and 18 bases separated the two germline ends. The CDR3 is made up of 18 amino acids. CDR1 and CDR2 (germline): SGHDT, YYEEEE. The chain's CDR3 is CASSLWGSPGVNTGELFF. In DNA, the CDR3 is TGTGCCAGCAGCTTGTGGGGCAGTCCAGGGGTCAACACCGGGGAGCTGTTTTTT.

This sequence joins TRBV19 and TRBJ1-2; D not certain. This CDR3 spans 13 amino acids. The V gene lost 3 bases and the J gene lost 4 bases, with 9 bases spanning the gap. Germline CDR1 reads LNHDA; CDR2 reads SQIVND (reference sequence). CDR3 sequence reads: CASSIAGIYGYTF. The CDR3 DNA follows: TGTGCCAGTAGTATCGCAGGAATCTATGGCTACACCTTC.

This chain links TRBV9 with TRBJ2-5; D is unresolved. This CDR3 is built from 14 residues. V was clipped by 0 bases and J by 5 bases, with 11 bases between them. Germline V gene sequence: CDR1 SGDLS, CDR2 YYNGEE. Here the CDR3 reads CASSVGSSAETQYF. For the CDR3, the DNA is TGTGCCAGCAGCGTAGGCTCCTCTGCGGAGACCCAGTACTTC. Looking up the rest from reference TRBV9 and TRBJ2-5 gives the full variable domain: DSGVTQTPKHLITATGQRVTLRCSPRSGDLSVYWYQQSLDQGLQFLIQYYNGEERAKGNILERFSAQQFPDLHSELNLSSLELGDSALYFCASSVGSSAETQYFGPGTRLLVL.

The chain combines TRBV5-5 with TRBJ1-3, with 9 bases identical to TRBD1. The CDR3 has 18 residues. V shed 0 bases and J 4 bases; nucleotides not matched to a gene: 11. Per germline, CDR1 SGHKS and CDR2 YYEKEE (reference sequence). The CDR3: CASSLVPHQQGAGNTIYF. The CDR3 DNA sequence: TGTGCCAGCAGCTTGGTACCCCACCAACAGGGGGCCGGAAACACCATATATTTT.

This clone was seen only a few times. This sequence joins TRBV10-3 and TRBJ1-1, with D unclear. CDR3 length equals 11 residues. Germline CDR1 reads ENHRY; CDR2 reads SYGVKD. The V and J ends lost 8 bases and 1 base respectively, with 5 bases between them. The CDR3 DNA is TGTGCCATCGCGTCGAACACTGAAGCTTTCTTT. It is translated as CAIASNTEAFF.

V is TRBV28 and J is TRBJ2-7; no definite D call. Between the trimmed V and J ends, which lost 5 bases and 6 bases, there was a span of 11 bases. The length of the CDR3 is 12 residues. Germline V gives CDR1 MDHEN, CDR2 SYDVKM. The CDR3 protein is CASSTRVSEQYF. The CDR3, as DNA: TGTGCCAGCAGTACTCGAGTGAGCGAGCAGTACTTC. Based on the CDR3 plus reference TRBV28 and TRBJ2-7, the full variable domain is DVKVTQSSRYLVKRTGEKVFLECVQDMDHENMFWYRQDPGLGLRLIYFSYDVKMKEKGDIPEGYSVSREKKERFSLILESASTNQTSMYLCASSTRVSEQYFGPGTRLTVT.

V gene TRBV28 combines with J gene TRBJ2-1; 8 positions agree with TRBD1. J gave up 4 bases and V 6 bases, and 8 bases lay outside the gene matches. Germline V CDR1 and CDR2: MDHEN, SYDVKM. This CDR3 contains 15 residues. The DNA of the CDR3 is TGTGCCAGCAGCCCAGGCAGGGGGCCTTACAATGAGCAGTTCTTC. Protein sequence: CASSPGRGPYNEQFF.

The chain joins TRBV9 to TRBJ2-5; a weak D match, TRBD2 (6 bases). Germline lookup yields CDR1 SGDLS and CDR2 YYNGEE. Trimming pared 0 bases from V and 1 base from J, leaving 10 bases between. The CDR3 runs to 15 residues. Written as DNA, the CDR3 is TGTGCCAGCAGCGTAGAGACTAGTGCCCAAGAGACCCAGTACTTC. Protein: CASSVETSAQETQYF.

Details on this clone: Other DNA sequences from this sample encode an identical CDR3 as well. The chain has TRBV7-9 and TRBJ2-3, with D maybe TRBD2 (5 bases). Germline CDR1 reads SEHNR; CDR2 reads FQNEAQ (reference sequence). The CDR3 spans 13 residues. Between the trimmed V and J ends, which lost 3 bases and 3 bases, there was a span of 7 bases. In DNA, the CDR3 is TGTGCCAGCAGCTTTGGCGGGACAGATACGCAGTATTTT. Protein: CASSFGGTDTQYF.

A note on this clone: Other DNA sequences within the sample encode an identical CDR3. This rearrangement joins TRBV27 to TRBJ2-1; D gene uncertain. The CDR3 loop spans 13 amino acids. The V gene lost 4 bases and the J gene lost 1 base, with 5 bases spanning the gap. Per the germline V gene, CDR1 is MNHEY and CDR2 is SMNVEV (reference sequence). The CDR3, as DNA: TGTGCCAGCAGTTCCACATCCTACAATGAGCAGTTCTTC. Amino acid sequence: CASSSTSYNEQFF.

The rearrangement links TRBV6-5 to TRBJ2-3; D might be TRBD1 or TRBD2, each matching 7 bases. The ends were cut back, 7 bases at V and 5 bases at J, with 16 bases in the middle. Per germline, CDR1 MNHEY and CDR2 SVGAGI. The CDR3 spans 14 residues. The CDR3 DNA follows: TGTGCCAGCAACCGGGGCAGGGGGGGAGATACGCAGTATTTT. Amino acids: CASNRGRGGDTQYF.

The gene calls are TRBV11-2 and TRBJ2-5; weak D call: TRBD2 (5 bases). This CDR3 contains 16 residues. With 5 bases removed from V and 3 bases from J, the gap between germline ends came to 19 bases. Germline CDR1 is SGHAT and CDR2 is FQNNGV. This chain's CDR3 is CASSEVEATVEETQYF. The CDR3 DNA follows: TGTGCCAGCAGCGAAGTGGAGGCTACAGTTGAAGAGACCCAGTACTTC. Combining the CDR3 with reference TRBV11-2 and TRBJ2-5 gives the whole variable domain EAGVAQSPRYKIIEKRQSVAFWCNPISGHATLYWYQQILGQGPKLLIQFQNNGVVDDSQLPKDRFSAERLKGVDSTLKIQPAKLEDSAVYLCASSEVEATVEETQYFGPGTRLLVL.

This chain connects TRBV27 to TRBJ2-1; 16 nucleotides align to TRBD2. Trimming cost V 1 base and J 0 bases; bases outside gene matches: 6. This CDR3 has 20 amino acids. The germline gives CDR1 MNHEY, CDR2 SMNVEV (reference sequence). CDR3 sequence (DNA): TGTGCCAGCAGTTTATTCGCGGGACTAGCGGGAGGGAGCTCCTACAATGAGCAGTTCTTC. Its translation: CASSLFAGLAGGSSYNEQFF.

This chain joins TRBV10-2 and TRBJ1-2, with unresolved D. The CDR3 runs 18 residues. Per germline, CDR1 WSHSY and CDR2 SAAADI. V lost 0 bases and J lost 2, with 19 bases in between. DNA for the CDR3: TGCGCCAGCAGTGAGTCGACCCTCCCCCGGGATACAAACTATGGCTACACCTTC. This sequence encodes CASSESTLPRDTNYGYTF.

At least ten counts were recorded for this clone. The rearrangement joins TRBV28 to TRBJ1-5; D is perhaps TRBD1 (5 bases). Germline V CDR1 and CDR2: MDHEN, SYDVKM. The CDR3 loop spans 14 amino acids. With 5 bases removed from V and 2 bases from J, the gap between germline ends came to 10 bases. The CDR3 spells CASSNGRGNQPQHF. For the CDR3, the DNA is TGTGCCAGCAGTAACGGCAGGGGCAATCAGCCCCAGCATTTT.

The chain carries TRBV7-2 and TRBJ2-1; 8 bases align to TRBD2. The CDR3 runs 16 residues. V shed 4 bases, J shed 4 bases, and the junction held 9 bases outside the gene matches. The germline V gene has CDR1 SGHTA and CDR2 FQGNSA. The CDR3 DNA is TGTGCCAGCAGCTCCCCGTCGGCTAGCGGGTACAATGAGCAGTTCTTC. Amino acid sequence: CASSSPSASGYNEQFF.

The chain has TRBV6-1 and TRBJ1-2, with D tentatively TRBD1 (5 bases). V was clipped by 6 bases and J by 5 bases, with 10 bases between them. CDR3 length: 12 amino acids. Germline V gives CDR1 MNHNS, CDR2 SASEGT. The CDR3 sequence is CASRGLGYGYTF. The CDR3 coding sequence is TGTGCCAGCAGGGGGCTCGGTTATGGCTACACCTTC.

V is TRBV19 and J is TRBJ2-1, with 8 bases that match TRBD1. With V trimmed by 5 bases and J by 4 bases, 7 bases remained unmatched. Looked up from germline, CDR1 is LNHDA and CDR2 is SQIVND (reference sequence). This CDR3 comprises 15 residues. The CDR3 nucleotides read TGTGCCAGTAGTTGGTGGGACAGGAGTTACAATGAGCAGTTCTTC. Its translation: CASSWWDRSYNEQFF.

The chain joins TRBV2 to TRBJ1-2, with D possibly matching TRBD1 (6 bases). The V end lost 10 bases, the J end lost 3 bases, and 12 bases lay between the germline ends. CDR3 size: 12 residues. CDR1 and CDR2 from the germline V gene are SNHLY and FYNNEI. Here the CDR3 reads CAIQGQDYGYTF. The CDR3 DNA follows: TGTGCCATCCAGGGGCAGGACTATGGCTACACCTTC.

This rearrangement joins TRBV30 to TRBJ1-3; D is uncertain. V was trimmed by 1 base and J by 0 bases, leaving 19 bases between them. The germline V gene has CDR1 GTSNPN and CDR2 SVGIG (reference sequence). The CDR3 extends over 18 amino acids. The CDR3: CAWSGLDGYPFSGNTIYF. DNA of the CDR3: TGTGCCTGGAGTGGTCTCGACGGATACCCTTTCTCTGGAAACACCATATATTTT.

V is TRBV28 and J is TRBJ2-2; D not resolved. The V gene lost 6 bases and the J gene lost 2 bases, with 13 bases spanning the gap. Germline values: CDR1 MDHEN, CDR2 SYDVKM. CDR3 length: 15 amino acids. The CDR3 DNA is TGTGCCAGCAGCCCGGGCATAATAAACACCGGGGAGCTGTTTTTT. Translating it yields CASSPGIINTGELFF.

The rearrangement uses TRBV19 and TRBJ2-7, with a weak D call TRBD2 (5 bases). There are 15 residues in the CDR3. Germline assignment: CDR1 LNHDA and CDR2 SQIVND (reference sequence). V was cut by 0 bases and J by 2 bases, with 11 bases left in between. CDR3 sequence: CASSIEVRAPYEQYF. The CDR3 coding sequence is TGTGCCAGTAGTATAGAGGTGAGGGCCCCCTACGAGCAGTACTTC.

V gene TRBV29-1 combines with J gene TRBJ2-5; 11 bases match TRBD2. With the DNA end fitting TRBJ2-7 better, the J assignment may be wrong. Germline V gives CDR1 SQVTM, CDR2 ANQGSEA. The CDR3 consists of 18 residues. Here the CDR3 reads CSVEAVAGGPLGNYEQYF. Here the CDR3 DNA reads TGCAGCGTTGAAGCCGTAGCGGGAGGGCCGTTAGGCAACTACGAGCAGTACTTC.